Listed below are T cell receptor beta chains from one sample, sequenced in a study of beta chain features in type 1 diabetes. Clones were sequenced by immunoSEQ multiplex PCR, and TCRdb holds only the in-frame ones, with some missing. There are 150,000 to 190,000 clones in the sample; 10% occur only once, and more than 0.4% lies in the top ten. What was sequenced was central memory CD4+ T cells from blood. Receptors originate from a man aged 25-45 years with type 1 diabetes. CDR3s include the opening cysteine and the closing phenylalanine or tryptophan. A D gene is named only where the DNA matches it firmly. Clone size is stated in some rows and not others, as once, few, many or a class when expanded.

v_gene: TRBV18; d_gene: .; j_gene: TRBJ2-7; abundance: .; CDR3nt: TGTGCCAGCTCACCACGCGGACAGAACTACGAGCAGTACTTC; CDR3aa: CASSPRGQNYEQYF
v_gene: TRBV2; d_gene: .; j_gene: TRBJ1-2; abundance: few; CDR3nt: TGTGCCAGCAGTCCAGGGTGGGATGTTGGCTACACCTTC; CDR3aa: CASSPGWDVGYTF
v_gene: TRBV4-1; d_gene: .; j_gene: TRBJ2-5; abundance: .; CDR3nt: TGCGCCAGCAGCCAAGAAGGGATTGGAGCAGCGGGTCTACAAGAGACCCAGTACTTC; CDR3aa: CASSQEGIGAAGLQETQYF
v_gene: TRBV7-2; d_gene: TRBD2; j_gene: TRBJ2-5; abundance: .; CDR3nt: TGTGCCAGCAGCGAAAGAACGACTAGCGGGTTTGAGTACTTC; CDR3aa: CASSERTTSGFEYF
v_gene: TRBV5-1; d_gene: TRBD1; j_gene: TRBJ2-3; abundance: few; CDR3nt: TGCGCCAGCAGCCCGGGACAGAACACAGATACGCAGTATTTT; CDR3aa: CASSPGQNTDTQYF
v_gene: TRBV9; d_gene: .; j_gene: TRBJ2-2; abundance: .; CDR3nt: TGTGCCAGCGGACGCGGGGCGGCGGGCACCGGGGAGCTGTTTTTT; CDR3aa: CASGRGAAGTGELFF
v_gene: TRBV6-1; d_gene: .; j_gene: TRBJ2-1; abundance: .; CDR3nt: TGTGCCAGCAGTTCCGGAGATTCCAGGGGTGAGCAGTTCTTC; CDR3aa: CASSSGDSRGEQFF
v_gene: TRBV2; d_gene: .; j_gene: TRBJ2-7; abundance: .; CDR3nt: TGTGCCAGCCAGGGCAGGGGTGCCGAGCAGTACTTC; CDR3aa: CASQGRGAEQYF
v_gene: TRBV19; d_gene: TRBD2; j_gene: TRBJ2-7; abundance: few; CDR3nt: TGTGCCAGTAGTATGTATGGTAGCGGGAGTTCCTCCTACGAGCAGTACTTC; CDR3aa: CASSMYGSGSSSYEQYF
v_gene: TRBV29-1; d_gene: .; j_gene: TRBJ2-7; abundance: .; CDR3nt: TGCAGCGTTGGGAAGGGGCAGAAATACGAGCAGTACTTC; CDR3aa: CSVGKGQKYEQYF
v_gene: TRBV27; d_gene: .; j_gene: TRBJ2-1; abundance: .; CDR3nt: TGTGCCAGCACAACGGGAGTGTACAATGAGCAGTTCTTC; CDR3aa: CASTTGVYNEQFF
v_gene: TRBV7-2; d_gene: TRBD2; j_gene: TRBJ2-7; abundance: few; CDR3nt: TGTGCCAGCAGCCGAAGGACCGGGACTAGCGCCCACGAGCAGTACTTC; CDR3aa: CASSRRTGTSAHEQYF
v_gene: TRBV4-2; d_gene: TRBD2; j_gene: TRBJ2-7; abundance: few; CDR3nt: TGTGCCAGCAGCGAGGGAGCAACTGGGGAGGGGCAGTACTTC; CDR3aa: CASSEGATGEGQYF
v_gene: TRBV25-1; d_gene: .; j_gene: TRBJ1-1; abundance: few; CDR3nt: TGTGCCAGCAGTAGGAAGGGGTCCCTCATTGAAGCTTTCTTT; CDR3aa: CASSRKGSLIEAFF
v_gene: TRBV5-1; d_gene: .; j_gene: TRBJ2-5; abundance: few; CDR3nt: TGCGCCAGCAGTTGGGCAGAGCAAGAGACCCAGTACTTC; CDR3aa: CASSWAEQETQYF
v_gene: TRBV2; d_gene: .; j_gene: TRBJ1-5; abundance: .; CDR3nt: TGTGCCAGCAGTAAACAGTTTCCGGATCAGCCCCAGCATTTT; CDR3aa: CASSKQFPDQPQHF
v_gene: TRBV27; d_gene: .; j_gene: TRBJ1-4; abundance: few; CDR3nt: TGTGCCAGCAGTTCCCGGGGGAAAGAAAAACTGTTTTTT; CDR3aa: CASSSRGKEKLFF
v_gene: TRBV5-6; d_gene: .; j_gene: TRBJ2-5; abundance: .; CDR3nt: TGTGCCAGCAGCCCCATGGGGGGGCAGTTGGAGACCCAGTACTTC; CDR3aa: CASSPMGGQLETQYF
v_gene: TRBV7-2; d_gene: TRBD2; j_gene: TRBJ2-3; abundance: few; CDR3nt: TGTGCCAGCAGCTTACCCCTAGGGACTAGCGGCACAGATACGCAGTATTTT; CDR3aa: CASSLPLGTSGTDTQYF
v_gene: TRBV7-8; d_gene: .; j_gene: TRBJ2-2; abundance: .; CDR3nt: TGTGCCAGCAGCTTAGGGTTGCGCGGGGAGCTGTTTTTT; CDR3aa: CASSLGLRGELFF
v_gene: TRBV7-2; d_gene: .; j_gene: TRBJ2-7; abundance: .; CDR3nt: TGTGCCAGCACCCCCGGGATCCGGGATGTCGAGCAGTACTTC; CDR3aa: CASTPGIRDVEQYF
v_gene: TRBV27; d_gene: .; j_gene: TRBJ1-1; abundance: few; CDR3nt: TGTGCCAGCAGTTACAGGGTGGACACTGAAGCTTTCTTT; CDR3aa: CASSYRVDTEAFF
v_gene: TRBV5-6; d_gene: .; j_gene: TRBJ2-1; abundance: few; CDR3nt: TGTGCCAGCAGCGGGGACATCAATGAGCAGTTCTTC; CDR3aa: CASSGDINEQFF
v_gene: TRBV14; d_gene: TRBD1; j_gene: TRBJ2-2; abundance: few; CDR3nt: TGTGCCAGCAGCCAAGATAGGGACAGAGGATTGAACACCGGGGAGCTGTTTTTT; CDR3aa: CASSQDRDRGLNTGELFF
v_gene: TRBV18; d_gene: .; j_gene: TRBJ1-5; abundance: once; CDR3nt: TGTGCCAGCTCACCTACGGGGTCGGGGGTTGGTCAGCCCCAGCATTTT; CDR3aa: CASSPTGSGVGQPQHF
v_gene: TRBV7-9; d_gene: .; j_gene: TRBJ2-5; abundance: few; CDR3nt: TGTGCCAGCAGCTTAATTACTAGCCCCGAGACCCAGTACTTC; CDR3aa: CASSLITSPETQYF
v_gene: TRBV29-1; d_gene: TRBD1; j_gene: TRBJ2-5; abundance: few; CDR3nt: TGCAGCGGACTCTTGGGACAGGGCGAGACCCAGTACTTC; CDR3aa: CSGLLGQGETQYF
v_gene: TRBV28; d_gene: TRBD1; j_gene: TRBJ1-4; abundance: few; CDR3nt: TGTGCCAGCAGCCAAACAGGGGCTGGTGAAAAACTGTTTTTT; CDR3aa: CASSQTGAGEKLFF
v_gene: TRBV10-3; d_gene: .; j_gene: TRBJ2-7; abundance: few; CDR3nt: TGTGCCATCAGTTCTACGCTCTACGAGCAGTACTTC; CDR3aa: CAISSTLYEQYF